This T cell receptor (beta chain) was sequenced during a study of shared clonotypes between healthy human individuals. Background on the study: Three plates were used per donor for CD4 naive, three for CD4 memory, two for CD8 naive and one for CD8 memory.

Per the germline V gene, CDR1 is MNHNS and CDR2 is SASEGT. V shed 2 bases and J shed 5 bases, with 16 bases lying between them. CDR3 length equals 15 residues. Notes on this clone: Its antigen is not identified.

Assay used: immunoSEQ multiplex PCR; TCRdb lists only in-frame clones, some missing. The sample holds 600,000 to 750,000 clones, 90% seen once. Study-wide points: Sampling covered blood only; tissue repertoires likely differ.

The chain combines TRBV6-1 with TRBJ2-7, with a weak D call TRBD1 (5 bases). The sequenced sample was memory CD8+ T cells from PBMCs. As for subset: CD45RO+ cells pooled with CCR7-negative TemRA cells. The sequence was collected from a young man in good health. Some clones in this sample may be carry-over from other donors' samples. Written as DNA, the CDR3 is TGTGCCAGCAGTGAACAGACAGTGATGATCCACGAGCAGTACTTC. This translates into CASSEQTVMIHEQYF.